Sequencing of this T cell receptor (beta chain) was carried out in a study of T cells in Graves' hyperthyroidism and ophthalmopathy. CDR3 length: 15 residues. Trimming took off 5 bases at V and 6 bases at J, with 19 bases between the two ends. CDR1 is SGHAT, CDR2 FQNNGV, per germline. This clonotype was detected many times. There were TCR beta CDR3 regions amplified from RNA transcripts. Carried out on the TCR CDR3, a first-round RT-PCR used the HTBI primer set. TCRdb called the multiplex PCR reads again in MiXCR, with one record for every CDR3 protein. The table lists fewer than 350,000 distinct CDR3 sequences, 21% of them singletons.

The TCR sequence derives from a woman in her 50s with Graves' hyperthyroidism. The chain recombines TRBV11-2 with TRBJ1-2; unclear D gene. Material: blood. The CDR3 sequence: CASSETLLDGDGYTF. The CDR3 DNA follows: TGTGCCAGCAGCGAAACCCTGCTGGACGGGGATGGCTACACCTTC. Combining the CDR3 with reference TRBV11-2 and TRBJ1-2 gives the whole variable domain EAGVAQSPRYKIIEKRQSVAFWCNPISGHATLYWYQQILGQGPKLLIQFQNNGVVDDSQLPKDRFSAERLKGVDSTLKIQPAKLEDSAVYLCASSETLLDGDGYTFGSGTRLTVV.